Here is one T cell receptor beta chain with its context. Other autoimmune diseases, uncontrolled infections, pregnancy or lactation excluded patients from enrollment. Diagnosis relied on clinical symptoms, serum thyroxine, TRAb, thyroid ultrasound and orbital computed tomography. The authors amplified TCR beta CDR3 regions from RNA transcripts. Second-round multiplex PCR followed a first-round RT-PCR using HTBI primers. TCRdb analysed the multiplex PCR reads with MiXCR anew, one entry per CDR3 protein. The profile covers some 750,000 distinct CDR3 sequences, with about 44% appearing a single time and less than 55% taken by the ten largest. The sample comes from a study of Graves' ophthalmopathy and Graves' hyperthyroidism. What was sequenced was peripheral blood. The receptor's source is an adult man with Graves' ophthalmopathy.

The CDR3 bases are TGTGCCAGCAGGGGCTGGGTCTCTGGGGCCAACGTCCTGACTTTC. Its protein product is CASRGWVSGANVLTF. V and J are TRBV7-9 and TRBJ2-6; no clear D. The germline V and J ends were trimmed by 6 bases and 0 bases, with 9 bases remaining between them. The CDR3 is made up of 15 amino acids. The germline CDR1 and CDR2 sequences are SEHNR and FQNEAQ (reference sequence).